A selection of T cell receptor beta chains follows, all from one sample in a study of shared T cell receptors in the human thymus. Generated by immunoSEQ multiplex PCR, the TCRdb table keeps only in-frame clones and is missing some. Of about 660,000 clones in the sample, approximately 87% were seen once. This sample was shared with a second study, whose subject was human thymus T cells.

The sequenced sample consisted of thymocytes. Every receptor here comes from a boy younger than two with a congenital heart defect. The CDR3 runs from the conserved cysteine through the conserved F or W. The D gene is left open where the match is weak. Expanded clones get a size class; other rows say once, few or many, or leave the size out.

clone size: -; J gene: TRBJ1-4; CDR3 length: 13; D gene: TRBD1; V gene: TRBV29-1; CDR3 DNA: TGCAGCGTAGGGGACAGGGGGGGAGAAAAACTGTTTTTT; CDR3 protein: CSVGDRGGEKLFF
clone size: -; J gene: TRBJ2-5; CDR3 length: 15; D gene: TRBD2; V gene: TRBV4-1; CDR3 DNA: TGCGCCAGCAGCCAAGATCCGTCCGGGAGGGAGACCCAGTACTTC; CDR3 protein: CASSQDPSGRETQYF
clone size: -; J gene: TRBJ2-7; CDR3 length: 19; D gene: TRBD2; V gene: TRBV12-5; CDR3 DNA: TGTGCTAGTGGTTTGACGGTGAGGGGACTAGCGGGAGGCAGGGACGAGCAGTACTTC; CDR3 protein: CASGLTVRGLAGGRDEQYF
clone size: -; J gene: TRBJ2-2; CDR3 length: 18; D gene: -; V gene: TRBV11-2; CDR3 DNA: TGTGCCAGCAGCTCCAGGGGGGGCAGCGGGAGGAACACCGGGGAGCTGTTTTTT; CDR3 protein: CASSSRGGSGRNTGELFF
clone size: -; J gene: TRBJ2-5; CDR3 length: 16; D gene: TRBD2; V gene: TRBV9; CDR3 DNA: TGTGCCAGCAGCGTCGGGAGGGCCGCAGAAAGAGAGACCCAGTACTTC; CDR3 protein: CASSVGRAAERETQYF
clone size: -; J gene: TRBJ2-5; CDR3 length: 15; D gene: TRBD2; V gene: TRBV18; CDR3 DNA: TGTGCCAGCTCCCCGGGACTAGCGGGACGAGAGACCCAGTACTTC; CDR3 protein: CASSPGLAGRETQYF
clone size: once; J gene: TRBJ2-7; CDR3 length: 16; D gene: -; V gene: TRBV7-9; CDR3 DNA: TGTGCCAGCAGCTTTGCCGGCCCCGGAGGTTGCGACGAGCAGTACTTC; CDR3 protein: CASSFAGPGGCDEQYF
clone size: -; J gene: TRBJ2-7; CDR3 length: 15; D gene: TRBD1; V gene: TRBV7-9; CDR3 DNA: TGTGCCAGCAGCTTAAAAGGGACAGGGCTCCACGAGCAGTACTTC; CDR3 protein: CASSLKGTGLHEQYF
clone size: -; J gene: TRBJ1-2; CDR3 length: 13; D gene: TRBD1; V gene: TRBV7-9; CDR3 DNA: TGTGCCAGCAGCGGGGACAGAGGCTATGGCTACACCTTC; CDR3 protein: CASSGDRGYGYTF
clone size: -; J gene: TRBJ2-3; CDR3 length: 11; D gene: -; V gene: TRBV7-9; CDR3 DNA: TGTGCCAGCAGCTCGAGGCATACGCAGTATTTT; CDR3 protein: CASSSRHTQYF
clone size: -; J gene: TRBJ2-1; CDR3 length: 15; D gene: TRBD2; V gene: TRBV7-9; CDR3 DNA: TGTGCCAGCAGCCCATCGACTAGCGGGAGTTTTGAGCAGTTCTTC; CDR3 protein: CASSPSTSGSFEQFF
clone size: -; J gene: TRBJ2-4; CDR3 length: 17; D gene: TRBD2; V gene: TRBV4-2; CDR3 DNA: TGTGCCAGCAGCCCGCCAGGGGCGGGGGGGGCTGAAAACATTCAGTACTTC; CDR3 protein: CASSPPGAGGAENIQYF
clone size: -; J gene: TRBJ2-7; CDR3 length: 12; D gene: -; V gene: TRBV6-6; CDR3 DNA: TGTGCCAGCATTGCGCCTTCCTACGAGCAGTACTTC; CDR3 protein: CASIAPSYEQYF
clone size: -; J gene: TRBJ1-2; CDR3 length: 14; D gene: TRBD1; V gene: TRBV2; CDR3 DNA: TGTGCCAGCAGTGAGACAGGGGACAACTATGGCTACACCTTC; CDR3 protein: CASSETGDNYGYTF
clone size: -; J gene: TRBJ1-4; CDR3 length: 16; D gene: -; V gene: TRBV23-1; CDR3 DNA: TGCGCCAGCAGCCTTAAATGGACAAGAGCTAATGAAAAACTGTTTTTT; CDR3 protein: CASSLKWTRANEKLFF
clone size: -; J gene: TRBJ2-7; CDR3 length: 15; D gene: -; V gene: TRBV2; CDR3 DNA: TGTGCCAGCAGTTATGGATGGACAAGCTCCTACGAGCAGTACTTC; CDR3 protein: CASSYGWTSSYEQYF
clone size: -; J gene: TRBJ2-3; CDR3 length: 18; D gene: TRBD2; V gene: TRBV19; CDR3 DNA: TGTGCCAGTAGAGAGACTAGCCAGAGACCAACTAACACAGATACGCAGTATTTT; CDR3 protein: CASRETSQRPTNTDTQYF
clone size: -; J gene: TRBJ2-3; CDR3 length: 17; D gene: TRBD1; V gene: TRBV28; CDR3 DNA: TGTGCCAGCGGCAGGGGGCTAGCCCGAACTAGCACAGATACGCAGTATTTT; CDR3 protein: CASGRGLARTSTDTQYF
clone size: -; J gene: TRBJ2-1; CDR3 length: 16; D gene: TRBD2; V gene: TRBV28; CDR3 DNA: TGTGCCAGCAGTAAACGACTAGCGGGGGCCTCTCCGGAGCAGTTCTTC; CDR3 protein: CASSKRLAGASPEQFF
clone size: once; J gene: TRBJ1-1; CDR3 length: 15; D gene: TRBD1; V gene: TRBV28; CDR3 DNA: TGTGCCAGCACCTCCCCGACTGCAGGGGGGTTTCCAGCTTTCTTT; CDR3 protein: CASTSPTAGGFPAFF
clone size: -; J gene: TRBJ1-1; CDR3 length: 12; D gene: TRBD1; V gene: TRBV2; CDR3 DNA: TGTGCGAGCAAGGGGACAGGGGGCAGAGCTTTCTTT; CDR3 protein: CASKGTGGRAFF
clone size: -; J gene: TRBJ1-1; CDR3 length: 15; D gene: TRBD1; V gene: TRBV25-1; CDR3 DNA: TGTGCCAGCAGTGAGGGACAGGGGGCGGACACTGAAGCTTTCTTT; CDR3 protein: CASSEGQGADTEAFF
clone size: once; J gene: TRBJ2-7; CDR3 length: 15; D gene: -; V gene: TRBV9; CDR3 DNA: TGTGCCAGCAGCGGTAGCCAGGGGTATGACGACGAGCAGTACTTC; CDR3 protein: CASSGSQGYDDEQYF
clone size: -; J gene: TRBJ2-7; CDR3 length: 12; D gene: TRBD1; V gene: TRBV18; CDR3 DNA: TGTGCCAGCTCACCCGGGACAGACGAGCAGTACTTC; CDR3 protein: CASSPGTDEQYF
clone size: -; J gene: TRBJ2-4; CDR3 length: 23; D gene: TRBD2; V gene: TRBV27; CDR3 DNA: TGTGCCAGCAGTCCCTCGGGGGCGGGAGGTTCTTTCATACCCCGGGTGGCCAAAAACATTCAGTACTTC; CDR3 protein: CASSPSGAGGSFIPRVAKNIQYF